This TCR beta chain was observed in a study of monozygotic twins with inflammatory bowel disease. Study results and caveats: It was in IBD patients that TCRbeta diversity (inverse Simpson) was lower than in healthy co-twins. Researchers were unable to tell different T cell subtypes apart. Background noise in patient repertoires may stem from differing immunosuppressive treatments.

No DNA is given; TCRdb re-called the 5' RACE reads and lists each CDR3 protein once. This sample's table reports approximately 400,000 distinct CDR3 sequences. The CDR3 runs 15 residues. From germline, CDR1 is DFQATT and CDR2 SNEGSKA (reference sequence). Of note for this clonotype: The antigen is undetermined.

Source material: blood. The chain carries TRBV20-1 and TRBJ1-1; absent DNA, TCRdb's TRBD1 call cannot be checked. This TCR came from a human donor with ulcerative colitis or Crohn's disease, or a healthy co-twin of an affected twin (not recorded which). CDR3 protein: CSARDGGGLVTEAFF.